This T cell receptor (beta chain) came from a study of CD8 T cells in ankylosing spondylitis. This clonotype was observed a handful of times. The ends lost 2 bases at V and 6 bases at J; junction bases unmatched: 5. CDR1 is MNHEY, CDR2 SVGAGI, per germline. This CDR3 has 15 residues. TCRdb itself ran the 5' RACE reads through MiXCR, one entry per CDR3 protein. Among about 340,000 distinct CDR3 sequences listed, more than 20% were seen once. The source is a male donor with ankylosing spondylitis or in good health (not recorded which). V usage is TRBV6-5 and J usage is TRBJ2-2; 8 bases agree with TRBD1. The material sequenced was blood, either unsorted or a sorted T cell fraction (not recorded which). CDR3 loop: CASSYGQGRAGELFF. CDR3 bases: TGTGCCAGCAGTTACGGACAGGGCCGCGCCGGGGAGCTGTTTTTT.